This T cell receptor (beta chain) was captured in a study of T cell clonality in common variable immunodeficiency. Of CVID subjects, approximately 15 were female and approximately 30 male, mean age approximately 40. CVID subjects had received replacement immunoglobulin for at least one year. No CVID subject was ill or on immunomodulatory drugs when sampled. Findings of the study overall: Common variable immunodeficiency TCR beta sequences reportedly had fewer deletions and N-nucleotide insertions.

In regard to this clone: Its antigen remains unknown. The read ends 3 residues early relative to the CDR3; the germline J gene fills the gap.

Germline V CDR1 and CDR2: SGHTA, FQGTGA. V lost 5 bases, J lost 6 bases, and 2 bases stayed unmatched. The CDR3 contains 12 residues. The method was immunoSEQ multiplex PCR; TCRdb's version includes in-frame clones alone and lacks a portion of them. The sample lists around 19,000 clones, none appearing once, the ten largest making up around 6.3%. The rearrangement joins TRBV7-3 to TRBJ2-3; 7 nucleotides line up with TRBD1. The sequenced sample was peripheral blood mononuclear cells. The TCR sequence derives from a human donor with common variable immunodeficiency. CDR3 region: CASSQQGDTQYF. The covered CDR3 bases are TGTGCCAGCAGCCAACAGGGGGATACG.